The clone carrying this TCR beta chain was counted ten times or more. Its matching antigen is unknown. The data derive from a study of CD8 T cells in ankylosing spondylitis. Regarding the study as a whole: In synovial fluid and blood from reactive arthritis, some motif variants were previously reported.

Germline V lookup: CDR1 SGHDN, CDR2 FVKESK. Trimming took 6 bases from V and 6 from J; bases not matched to a gene: 14. The CDR3 length is 16 residues. TCRdb re-called the 5' RACE reads through MiXCR, storing one row per CDR3 protein. The sample yields some 150,000 distinct CDR3 sequences, approximately 10% seen once. The sequenced material came from blood, either unsorted or a sorted T cell fraction (not recorded which). The chain recombines TRBV14 with TRBJ1-2; TRBD1 agrees at 9 bases. The TCR was taken from a female donor with ankylosing spondylitis or in good health (not recorded which). Here the CDR3 reads CASRIPGQGGLNGYTF. The CDR3 coding sequence is TGTGCCAGCAGGATCCCGGGACAGGGAGGTCTAAATGGCTACACCTTC. Filled out from reference TRBV14 and TRBJ1-2, the complete variable domain reads EAGVTQFPSHSVIEKGQTVTLRCDPISGHDNLYWYRRVMGKEIKFLLHFVKESKQDESGMPNNRFLAERTGGTYSTLKVQPAELEDSGVYFCASRIPGQGGLNGYTFGSGTRLTVV.